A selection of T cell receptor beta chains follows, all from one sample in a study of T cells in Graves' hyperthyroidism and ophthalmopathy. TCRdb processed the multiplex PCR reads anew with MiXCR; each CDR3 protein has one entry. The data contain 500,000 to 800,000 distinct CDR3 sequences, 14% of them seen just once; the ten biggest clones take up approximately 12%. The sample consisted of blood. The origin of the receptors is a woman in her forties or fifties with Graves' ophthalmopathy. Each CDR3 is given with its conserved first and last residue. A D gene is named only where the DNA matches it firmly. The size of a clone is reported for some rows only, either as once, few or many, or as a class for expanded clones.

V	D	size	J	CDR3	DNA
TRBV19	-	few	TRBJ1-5	CASSISVQANQPQHF	TGTGCCAGTAGTATAAGCGTACAAGCCAATCAGCCCCAGCATTTT
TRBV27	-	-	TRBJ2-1	CASSLGTPNEQFF	TGTGCCAGCAGTTTAGGGACACCTAATGAGCAGTTCTTC
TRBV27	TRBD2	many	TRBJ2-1	CASRTITGLAGGQRNEQFF	TGTGCCAGCAGAACGATTACCGGACTAGCGGGAGGACAACGCAATGAGCAGTTCTTC
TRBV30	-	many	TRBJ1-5	CAWSEVSNQPQHF	TGTGCCTGGAGTGAAGTTAGCAATCAGCCCCAGCATTTT
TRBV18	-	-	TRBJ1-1	CASSPQGIHTEAFF	TGTGCCAGCTCACCACAGGGGATTCACACTGAAGCTTTCTTT
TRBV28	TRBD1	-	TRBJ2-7	CASSQGEPSYEQYF	TGTGCCAGCAGCCAGGGGGAACCGTCGTACGAGCAGTACTTC
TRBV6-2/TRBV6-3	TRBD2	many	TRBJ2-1	CASSYPLPRLAGHVEQFF	TGTGCCAGCAGTTACCCACTCCCGAGGCTAGCGGGTCATGTTGAGCAGTTCTTC
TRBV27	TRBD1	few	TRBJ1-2	CASSPTRTGVVYGYTF	TGTGCCAGCAGTCCCACCCGGACAGGGGTTGTCTATGGCTACACCTTC
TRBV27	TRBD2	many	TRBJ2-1	CASNLREGLWFREQFF	TGTGCCAGCAATTTGCGGGAGGGCCTGTGGTTCCGTGAGCAGTTCTTC
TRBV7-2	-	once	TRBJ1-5	CASTDIGLPQHF	TGTGCCAGCACCGACATAGGTTTGCCCCAGCATTTT
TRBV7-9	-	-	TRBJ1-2	CASSAPATKNYGYTF	TGTGCCAGCAGCGCTCCAGCTACCAAAAACTATGGCTACACCTTC
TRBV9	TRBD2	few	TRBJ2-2	CASSVAGTSPGELFF	TGTGCCAGCAGCGTAGCCGGGACTAGCCCCGGGGAGCTGTTTTTT
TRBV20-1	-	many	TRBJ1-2	CSARDYRNYGYTF	TGCAGTGCTAGAGATTACAGAAACTATGGCTACACCTTC
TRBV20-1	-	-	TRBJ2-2	CSASVPGSATGELFF	TGCAGTGCTAGCGTCCCAGGGTCGGCCACCGGGGAGCTGTTTTTT
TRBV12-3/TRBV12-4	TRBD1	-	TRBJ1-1	CASSIGGTGKAFF	TGTGCCAGCAGCATCGGCGGGACAGGGAAAGCTTTCTTT
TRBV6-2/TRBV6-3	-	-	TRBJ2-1	CASNSENSYNEQFF	TGTGCCAGCAACAGCGAGAACTCCTACAATGAGCAGTTCTTC
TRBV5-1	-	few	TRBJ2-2	CASSSLVGTNTGELFF	TGCGCCAGCAGCTCCCTCGTGGGGACGAACACCGGGGAGCTGTTTTTT
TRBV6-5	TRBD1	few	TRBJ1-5	CASSYGTAYEPQHF	TGTGCCAGCAGTTACGGGACAGCGTACGAGCCCCAGCATTTT
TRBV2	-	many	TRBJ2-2	CASSVARRNTGELFF	TGTGCCAGCAGTGTGGCCCGCAGGAACACCGGGGAGCTGTTTTTT
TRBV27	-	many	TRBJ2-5	CASRQAGGTQYF	TGTGCCAGCAGGCAGGCTGGGGGGACCCAGTACTTC
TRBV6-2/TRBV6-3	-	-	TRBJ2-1	CASSYAGGQHEQFF	TGTGCCAGCAGTTACGCCGGGGGACAGCATGAGCAGTTCTTC
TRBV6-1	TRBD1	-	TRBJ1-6	CASKTGVNSPLHF	TGTGCCAGCAAGACAGGGGTCAATTCACCCCTCCACTTT
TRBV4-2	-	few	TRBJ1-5	CASSQVGGVQPQHF	TGTGCCAGCAGCCAAGTTGGGGGCGTCCAGCCCCAGCATTTT
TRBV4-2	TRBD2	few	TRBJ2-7	CASSQDSASGNAYEQYF	TGTGCCAGCAGCCAAGATTCGGCTAGCGGGAATGCCTACGAGCAGTACTTC
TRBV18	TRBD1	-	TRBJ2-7	CASSDSEQGYEQYF	TGTGCCAGCTCAGATTCCGAACAGGGGTACGAGCAGTACTTC
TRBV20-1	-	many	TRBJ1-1	CSAKIPGQLNTEAFF	TGCAGTGCTAAAATCCCCGGACAGCTGAACACTGAAGCTTTCTTT
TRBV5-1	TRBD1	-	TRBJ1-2	CASSQDRVDGYTF	TGCGCCAGCAGCCAAGACAGGGTGGATGGCTACACCTTC
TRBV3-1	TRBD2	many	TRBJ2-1	CASSQGLAGGYEQFF	TGTGCCAGCAGCCAAGGACTAGCGGGAGGATATGAGCAGTTCTTC
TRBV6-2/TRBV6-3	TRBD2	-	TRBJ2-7	CASSYLGRYEQYF	TGTGCCAGCAGTTACCTCGGGAGGTACGAGCAGTACTTC
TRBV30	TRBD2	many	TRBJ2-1	CAWSSLRAGGPNNEQFF	TGTGCCTGGAGTTCCCTCAGAGCGGGAGGGCCAAACAATGAGCAGTTCTTC
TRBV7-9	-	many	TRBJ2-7	CASRGSEQYF	TGTGCCAGCAGGGGGTCCGAGCAGTACTTC
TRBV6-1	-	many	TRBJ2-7	CASSANRVEQYF	TGTGCCAGCAGTGCGAATAGGGTCGAGCAGTACTTC
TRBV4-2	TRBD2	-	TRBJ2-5	CASSQPGGSGQTQYF	TGTGCCAGCAGCCAACCGGGCGGGAGCGGACAGACCCAGTACTTC
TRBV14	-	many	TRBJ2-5	CASSQPTQETQYF	TGTGCCAGCAGCCAGCCAACCCAAGAGACCCAGTACTTC
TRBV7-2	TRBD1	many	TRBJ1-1	CASSLETGFTEAFF	TGTGCCAGCAGCTTAGAGACAGGGTTCACTGAAGCTTTCTTT
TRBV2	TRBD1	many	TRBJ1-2	CASGQDYGYTF	TGTGCCAGCGGACAGGACTATGGCTACACCTTC
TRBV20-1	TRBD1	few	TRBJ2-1	CSAPGQGYNEQFF	TGCAGCGCACCGGGACAGGGGTACAATGAGCAGTTCTTC
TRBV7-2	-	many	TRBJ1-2	CASSLQAGAGYTF	TGTGCCAGCAGCCTCCAAGCAGGGGCTGGCTACACCTTC
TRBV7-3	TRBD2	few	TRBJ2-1	CASSSSGSVSYNEQFF	TGTGCCAGCAGTTCTAGCGGGAGTGTTTCCTACAATGAGCAGTTCTTC
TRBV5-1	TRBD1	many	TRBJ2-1	CASSLDTGENEQFF	TGCGCCAGCAGCTTGGATACAGGGGAAAATGAGCAGTTCTTC
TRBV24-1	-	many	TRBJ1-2	CATSDPGMRGYTF	TGTGCCACCAGTGACCCCGGGATGCGAGGCTACACCTTC
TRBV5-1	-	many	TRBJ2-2	CASSLGLEGELFF	TGCGCCAGCAGCTTGGGACTAGAGGGGGAGCTGTTTTTT
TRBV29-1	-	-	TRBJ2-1	CSGSGTPYNEQFF	TGCAGCGGCTCAGGGACTCCCTACAATGAGCAGTTCTTC
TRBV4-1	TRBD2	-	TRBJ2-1	CASSQGQIGTSSNEQFF	TGCGCCAGCAGCCAAGGGCAGATCGGGACTAGCTCCAATGAGCAGTTCTTC
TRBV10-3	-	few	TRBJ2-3	CAISETVTDTQYF	TGTGCCATCAGTGAGACAGTCACAGATACGCAGTATTTT
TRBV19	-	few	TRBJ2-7	CASKSGPSYEQYF	TGTGCCAGTAAATCCGGGCCCTCCTACGAGCAGTACTTC
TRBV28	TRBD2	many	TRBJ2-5	CASSPSGSWEETQYF	TGTGCCAGCAGCCCTAGCGGGAGTTGGGAAGAGACCCAGTACTTC
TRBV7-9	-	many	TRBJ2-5	CASSSRPTAETQYF	TGTGCCAGCAGCTCCCGGCCTACCGCTGAGACCCAGTACTTC
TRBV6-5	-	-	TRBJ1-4	CASSYSRANGYSNEKLFF	TGTGCCAGCAGTTACTCCCGGGCTAATGGGTACTCGAATGAAAAACTGTTTTTT
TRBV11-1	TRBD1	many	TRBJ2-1	CASSTRDRHNEQFF	TGTGCCAGCAGCACACGGGACAGACACAATGAGCAGTTCTTC
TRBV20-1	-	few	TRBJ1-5	CSANAPTYSNQPQHF	TGCAGTGCTAATGCCCCAACATATAGCAATCAGCCCCAGCATTTT
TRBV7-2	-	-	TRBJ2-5	CASSHLLRSGETQYF	TGTGCCAGCAGCCATCTGCTGAGGAGCGGTGAGACCCAGTACTTC
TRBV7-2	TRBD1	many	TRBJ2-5	CASSFYTGGGEETQYF	TGTGCCAGCAGCTTCTATACAGGGGGAGGCGAAGAGACCCAGTACTTC
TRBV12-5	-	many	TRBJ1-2	CASGLVPPGSAYGYTF	TGTGCTAGTGGTTTGGTACCGCCAGGGTCTGCCTATGGCTACACCTTC
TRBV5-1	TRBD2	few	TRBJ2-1	CASSLELAGYNEQFF	TGCGCCAGCAGCTTGGAACTAGCGGGGTACAATGAGCAGTTCTTC
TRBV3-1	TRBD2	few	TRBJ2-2	CASSQVSSGAHGELFF	TGTGCCAGCAGCCAAGTCTCTAGCGGGGCCCACGGGGAGCTGTTTTTT
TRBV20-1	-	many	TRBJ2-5	CSALAELETQYF	TGCAGTGCTTTAGCGGAGTTGGAGACCCAGTACTTC
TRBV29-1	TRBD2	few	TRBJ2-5	CSVLGRARLETQYF	TGCAGCGTTCTCGGGAGGGCCAGATTAGAGACCCAGTACTTC
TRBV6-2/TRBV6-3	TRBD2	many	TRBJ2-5	CASSSPSGRKQETQYF	TGTGCCAGCAGTTCCCCTAGCGGGAGGAAACAAGAGACCCAGTACTTC
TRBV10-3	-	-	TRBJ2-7	CAISEFLNEQYF	TGTGCCATCAGTGAGTTTTTGAACGAGCAGTACTTC